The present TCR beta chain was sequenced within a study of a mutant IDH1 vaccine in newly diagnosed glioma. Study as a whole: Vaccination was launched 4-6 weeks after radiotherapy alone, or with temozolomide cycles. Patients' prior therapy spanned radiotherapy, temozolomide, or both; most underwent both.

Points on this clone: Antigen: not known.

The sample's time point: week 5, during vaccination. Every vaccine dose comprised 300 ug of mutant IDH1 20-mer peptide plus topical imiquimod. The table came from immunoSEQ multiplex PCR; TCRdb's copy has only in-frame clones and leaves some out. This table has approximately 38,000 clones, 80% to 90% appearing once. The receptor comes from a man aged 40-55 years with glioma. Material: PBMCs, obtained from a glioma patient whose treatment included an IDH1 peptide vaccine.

CDR3 sequence: CASSVDMAGRTETQYF. The DNA for the CDR3 is TGTGCCAGCAGCGTGGATATGGCAGGGCGGACGGAGACCCAGTACTTC. V usage is TRBV11-2 and J usage is TRBJ2-5, with a possible D match to TRBD1 (5 bases). Trimming took off 5 bases at V and 5 bases at J, with 21 bases between the two ends. Germline CDR1 and CDR2: SGHAT and FQNNGV. This CDR3 comprises 16 residues.